Below, one T cell receptor (beta chain) is given with its context. Its cognate antigen is unknown. 13 Jbeta primers and 60 Vbeta primers were used for the PCR. Repertoires were generated with immunoSEQ multiplex PCR, while TCRdb's copy carries only in-frame clones and drops some. The data contain about 150,000 clones, more than 60% of them singletons. This record comes from a study of cytomegalovirus exposure and HLA in healthy donors. On the study more broadly: T cells numbering some 170 million yielded more than 95 million unique TCR beta sequences in an earlier analysis. Of the donors genotyped, some 400 in all, around 77% fell in the Caucasian-associated ancestry cluster.

Broader study findings: Associated with cytomegalovirus, according to the listing, were some 150 TCR beta chains. Accurate predictions that matched the HLA-A and HLA-B alleles of most subjects were reportedly made from TCR beta sequences.

Germline trimming cut 0 bases from V and 0 bases from J; bases unmatched to any gene: 3. This CDR3 contains 16 residues. Germline V lookup: CDR1 SGHRS, CDR2 YFSETQ. The TCR sequence derives from a middle-aged man in good health and CMV-seropositive. V gene TRBV5-1 combines with J gene TRBJ2-1; 7 nucleotides line up with TRBD1. The sample comprised PBMCs. CDR3 bases: TGCGCCAGCAGCTTGGAGGGGGCTCACTCCTACAATGAGCAGTTCTTC. Amino acid sequence: CASSLEGAHSYNEQFF. Using reference TRBV5-1 and TRBJ2-1 for the parts outside the CDR3, the full variable domain is KAGVTQTPRYLIKTRGQQVTLSCSPISGHRSVSWYQQTPGQGLQFLFEYFSETQRNKGNFPGRFSGRQFSNSRSEMNVSTLELGDSALYLCASSLEGAHSYNEQFFGPGTRLTVL.